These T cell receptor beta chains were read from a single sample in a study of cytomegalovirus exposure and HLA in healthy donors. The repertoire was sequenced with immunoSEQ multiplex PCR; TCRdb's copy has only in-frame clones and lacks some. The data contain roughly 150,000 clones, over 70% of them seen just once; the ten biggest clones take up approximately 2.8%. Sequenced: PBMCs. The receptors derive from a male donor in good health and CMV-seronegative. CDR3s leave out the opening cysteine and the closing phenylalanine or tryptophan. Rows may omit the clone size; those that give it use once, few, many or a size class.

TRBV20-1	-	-	SAGDSYEQY
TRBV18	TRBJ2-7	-	ASSPGEYEQY
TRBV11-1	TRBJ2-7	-	ASSLFRTTHEQY
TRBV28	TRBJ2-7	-	ASSSAGGQRDEQY
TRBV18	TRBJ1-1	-	ASSPRDSGGTEAF
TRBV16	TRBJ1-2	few	ASSQSVVSYGYT
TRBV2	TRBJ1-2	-	ASSEGDWGYGYT
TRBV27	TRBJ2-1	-	ASSLWWTSGSEQF
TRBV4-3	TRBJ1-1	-	ASSQTGGGTEAF
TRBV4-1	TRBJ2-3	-	ASSQGLAGGPTDTQY
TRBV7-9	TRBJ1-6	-	ASRETGGAKNSPLH
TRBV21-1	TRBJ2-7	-	ASSKKLGQGSKYEQY
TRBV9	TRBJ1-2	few	ASNEGVELSGYT
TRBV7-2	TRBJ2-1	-	ASSFDWSSYNEQF
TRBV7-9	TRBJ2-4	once	ASSTSGSSGDIQY
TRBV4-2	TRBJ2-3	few	ASSQDRQSTDTQY
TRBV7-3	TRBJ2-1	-	ASSSGTSGDPEDEQF
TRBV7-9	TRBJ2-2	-	ASSKGQGASTGELF
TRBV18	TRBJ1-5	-	ASSEGIGRPQH
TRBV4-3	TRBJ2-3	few	ASSQEGSPSTDTQY
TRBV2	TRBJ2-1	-	ASSERRGSSGNEQF
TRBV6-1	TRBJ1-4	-	ASSRGRNEKLF
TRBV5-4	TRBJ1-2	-	ASSFDRNYGYT
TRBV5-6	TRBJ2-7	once	ASSAGQGYEQY
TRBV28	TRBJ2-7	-	ASSLPGLYEQY
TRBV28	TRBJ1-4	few	ASLDSSNEKLF
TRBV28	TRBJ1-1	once	ASSLTVSNTEAF
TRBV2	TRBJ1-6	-	ASSLNRFNSPLH
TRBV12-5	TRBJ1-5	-	ASAGGGNQPQH
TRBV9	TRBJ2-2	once	ASSVEGGRANTGELF
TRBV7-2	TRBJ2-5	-	ASSLLAGGTQTQY
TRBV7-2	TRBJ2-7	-	ASSLGTYYEQY
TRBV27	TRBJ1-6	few	ASSLYRSSYNSPLH
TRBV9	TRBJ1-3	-	ASRGSGGAQGGNTIY
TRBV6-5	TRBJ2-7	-	ASSFTGGFYEQY
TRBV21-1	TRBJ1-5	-	ASSMSLGVRNNQPQH
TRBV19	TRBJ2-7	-	ASSIDGTGFYEQY
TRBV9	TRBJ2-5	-	ASSGAEGAQY
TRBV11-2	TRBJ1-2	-	ASSSYRDYGYT
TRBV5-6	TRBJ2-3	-	ASRQKGLAGTDTQY
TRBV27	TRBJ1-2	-	ASSNRTGNGYT
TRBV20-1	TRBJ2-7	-	SGSENYEQY
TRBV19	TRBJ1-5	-	ASSPQGKPQH
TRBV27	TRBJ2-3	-	ASRVAGGTNTQY
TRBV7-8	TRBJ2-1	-	ASSYRGTGQHNEQF
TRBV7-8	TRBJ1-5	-	ASSLVGTKSLFSNQPQH
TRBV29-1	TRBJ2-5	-	SVLSGEETQY
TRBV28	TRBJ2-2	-	ASSAAGLAGGHGELF
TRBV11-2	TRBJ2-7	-	ASSSSWGSAYEQY
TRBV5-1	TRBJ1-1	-	ASSLRSGGMNTEAF
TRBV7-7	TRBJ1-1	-	ASSPTGNTEAF
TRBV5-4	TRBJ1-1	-	ASSPVPTGNTEAF
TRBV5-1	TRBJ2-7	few	ASSFLRGHEQY
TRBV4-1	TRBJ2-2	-	ASSQKRGLAGEPTGELF
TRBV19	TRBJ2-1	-	ASSTLGGPSSYNEQF
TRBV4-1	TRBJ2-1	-	ASSQDRLAGVSYNEQF
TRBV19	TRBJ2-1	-	ASSIGWVSGRGLSFNEQF
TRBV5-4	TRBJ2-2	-	ASSFTTGDTGELF
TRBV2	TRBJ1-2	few	ASSEGGAANYGYT
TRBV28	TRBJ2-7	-	ASSFLYEQY